This paragraph covers one T cell receptor (beta chain) sequence. This clonotype was counted a few times. Its recognized antigen is unknown. No base qualities exist here, and no much larger clone lies one base off it. This sample is part of a study of T cell repertoires in cytomegalovirus infection (dated by TCRdb to about 2019). Regarding the research as a whole: Because public TCR beta signatures pointed to carriage of CMV infection together with the matching HLA type, the HLA type of each donor mattered for the analysis.

The full study reports these points: The ex vivo response was dominated by HLA-C-restricted CMV-specific TCR beta clonotypes, which also provided the single most frequent clonotype in two of eight donors. In both this cohort and an independent roughly 350-donor cohort, the cumulative frequency of public TCR beta family members distinguished carriers of CMV infection plus the relevant HLA type.

Sequenced on an Illumina HiSeq 1500. TCRdb's own reprocessing of the public reads used fastp at Q25 and MiXCR and kept productive beta chains. Records with the same CDR3 protein are collapsed into one entry carrying the most frequent genes and DNA. The table for this sample lists about 250,000 distinct CDR3 sequences; 15% to 20% of them were counted only once. The ten largest clones represent roughly 45% of the sample. At the junction V is shortened by 5 bases and J by 2 bases, with 19 bases in between. CDR1 SGHTA and CDR2 FQGNSA are derived from the germline V gene. The CDR3 holds 16 amino acids from the cysteine to the phenylalanine. Of the read, only the CDR3 DNA is kept; its 48 bases are in frame from base 1.

The sample taken for sequencing was CD8+ T cells from PBMCs. The V and J segments used are TRBV7-2 and TRBJ2-7; the D gene is not confidently resolved. This TCR derives from a human donor in good health (CMV status not recorded). Some clones in this sample may be carry-over from other donors' samples. The CDR3 sequence is CASSKWADPSTYEQYF. The nucleotide sequence reads as follows: TGTGCCAGCAGCAAATGGGCTGACCCTTCCACCTACGAGCAGTACTTC.